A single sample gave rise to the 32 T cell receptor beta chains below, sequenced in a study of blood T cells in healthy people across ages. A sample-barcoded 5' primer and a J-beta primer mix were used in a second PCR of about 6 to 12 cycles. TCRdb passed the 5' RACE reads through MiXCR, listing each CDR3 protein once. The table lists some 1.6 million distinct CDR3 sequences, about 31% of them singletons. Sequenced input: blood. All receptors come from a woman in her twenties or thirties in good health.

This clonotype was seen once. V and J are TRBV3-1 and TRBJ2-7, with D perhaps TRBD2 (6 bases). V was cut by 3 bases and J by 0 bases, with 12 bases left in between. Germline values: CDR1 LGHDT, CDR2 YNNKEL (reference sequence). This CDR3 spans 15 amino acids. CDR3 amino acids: CASSQTVGGSYEQYF. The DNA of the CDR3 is TGTGCCAGCAGCCAGACAGTGGGAGGCTCCTACGAGCAGTACTTC.

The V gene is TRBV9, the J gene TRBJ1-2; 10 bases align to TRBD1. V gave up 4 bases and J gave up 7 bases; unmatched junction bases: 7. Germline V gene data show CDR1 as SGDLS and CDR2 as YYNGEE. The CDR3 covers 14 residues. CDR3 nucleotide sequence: TGTGCCAGCAGCCCCGGGACAGGGGTTCGTGGCTACACCTTC. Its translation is CASSPGTGVRGYTF.

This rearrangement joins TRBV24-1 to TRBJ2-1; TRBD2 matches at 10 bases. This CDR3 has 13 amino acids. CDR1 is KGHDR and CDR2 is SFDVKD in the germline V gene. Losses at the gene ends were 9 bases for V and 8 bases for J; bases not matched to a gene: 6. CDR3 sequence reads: CATQRGGLDEQFF. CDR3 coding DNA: TGTGCCACCCAGCGGGGGGGCCTTGATGAGCAGTTCTTC.

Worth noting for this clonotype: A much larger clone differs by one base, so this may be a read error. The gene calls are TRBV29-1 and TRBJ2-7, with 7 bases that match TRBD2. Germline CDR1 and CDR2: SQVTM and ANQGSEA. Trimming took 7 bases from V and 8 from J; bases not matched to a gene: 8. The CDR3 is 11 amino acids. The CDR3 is CSARLANKQYF. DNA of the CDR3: TGCAGCGCTCGACTAGCCAACAAGCAGTACTTC.

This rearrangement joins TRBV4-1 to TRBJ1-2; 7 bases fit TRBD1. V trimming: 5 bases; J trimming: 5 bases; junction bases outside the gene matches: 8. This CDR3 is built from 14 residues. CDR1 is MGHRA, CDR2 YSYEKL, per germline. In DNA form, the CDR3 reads TGCGCCAGCAGCACCCCGAGACAGGGTTATGGCTACACCTTC. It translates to CASSTPRQGYGYTF.

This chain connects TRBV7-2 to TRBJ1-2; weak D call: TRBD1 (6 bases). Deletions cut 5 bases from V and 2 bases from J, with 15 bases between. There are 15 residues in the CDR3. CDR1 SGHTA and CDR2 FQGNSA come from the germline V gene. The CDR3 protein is CASSHAGARNYGYTF. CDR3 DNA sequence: TGTGCCAGCAGCCACGCAGGGGCGAGAAACTATGGCTACACCTTC.

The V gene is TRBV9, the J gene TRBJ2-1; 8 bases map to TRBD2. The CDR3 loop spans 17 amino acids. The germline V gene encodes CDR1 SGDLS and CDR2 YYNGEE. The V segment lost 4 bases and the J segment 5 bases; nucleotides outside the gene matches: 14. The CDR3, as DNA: TGTGCCAGCAGCCTAAGGGGCGGGGGGCCGGGGAACAATGAGCAGTTCTTC. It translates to CASSLRGGGPGNNEQFF.

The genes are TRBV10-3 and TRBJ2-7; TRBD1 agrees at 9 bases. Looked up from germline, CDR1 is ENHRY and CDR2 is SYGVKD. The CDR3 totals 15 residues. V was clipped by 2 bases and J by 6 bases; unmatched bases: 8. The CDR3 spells CAISERDRDEGEQYF. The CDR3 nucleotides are TGTGCCATCAGTGAGAGGGACAGGGACGAGGGCGAGCAGTACTTC.

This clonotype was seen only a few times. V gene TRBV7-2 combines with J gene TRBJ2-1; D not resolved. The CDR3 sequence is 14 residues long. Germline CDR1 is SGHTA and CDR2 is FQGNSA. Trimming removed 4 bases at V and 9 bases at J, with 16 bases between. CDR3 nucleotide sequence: TGTGCCAGCAGCTCCCCCCCCGGGTTCGGTGAGCAGTTCTTC. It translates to CASSSPPGFGEQFF.

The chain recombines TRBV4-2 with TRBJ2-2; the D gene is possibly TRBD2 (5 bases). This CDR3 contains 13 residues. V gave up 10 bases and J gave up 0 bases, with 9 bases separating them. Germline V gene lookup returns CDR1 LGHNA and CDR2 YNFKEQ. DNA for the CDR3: TGTGCCACCGCCGGGGCGAACACCGGGGAGCTGTTTTTT. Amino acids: CATAGANTGELFF.

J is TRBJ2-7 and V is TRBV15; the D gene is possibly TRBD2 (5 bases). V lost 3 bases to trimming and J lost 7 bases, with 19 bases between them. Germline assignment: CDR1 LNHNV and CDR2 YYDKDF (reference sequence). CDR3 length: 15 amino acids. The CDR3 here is CATSRARLGAEEQYF. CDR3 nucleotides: TGTGCCACCAGCAGGGCGCGTTTGGGAGCGGAGGAGCAGTACTTC.

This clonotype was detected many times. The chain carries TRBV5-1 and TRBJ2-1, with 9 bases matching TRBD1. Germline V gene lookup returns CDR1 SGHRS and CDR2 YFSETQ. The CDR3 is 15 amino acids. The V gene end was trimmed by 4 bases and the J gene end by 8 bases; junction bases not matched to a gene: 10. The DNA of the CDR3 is TGCGCCAGCAGCCCTGGAGGGACAGGGATCGATGAGCAGTTCTTC. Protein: CASSPGGTGIDEQFF.

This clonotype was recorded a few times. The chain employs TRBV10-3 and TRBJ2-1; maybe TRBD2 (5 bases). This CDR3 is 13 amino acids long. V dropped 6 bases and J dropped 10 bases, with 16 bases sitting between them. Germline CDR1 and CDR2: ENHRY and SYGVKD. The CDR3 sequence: CAIRLVPLAEQFF. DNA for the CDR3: TGTGCCATCAGGCTAGTCCCCTTAGCGGAGCAGTTCTTC.

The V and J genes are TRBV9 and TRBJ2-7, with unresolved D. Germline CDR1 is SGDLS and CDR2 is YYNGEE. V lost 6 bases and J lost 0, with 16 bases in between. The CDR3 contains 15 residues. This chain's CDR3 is CASNPHSESSYEQYF. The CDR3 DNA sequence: TGTGCCAGCAACCCCCACTCGGAGAGCTCCTACGAGCAGTACTTC.

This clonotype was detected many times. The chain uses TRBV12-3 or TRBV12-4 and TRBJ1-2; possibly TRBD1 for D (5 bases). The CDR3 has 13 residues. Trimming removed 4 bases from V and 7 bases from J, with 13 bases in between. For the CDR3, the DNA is TGTGCCAGCAGTTGGGGGGGGATGAGTGGCTACACCTTC. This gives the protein CASSWGGMSGYTF.

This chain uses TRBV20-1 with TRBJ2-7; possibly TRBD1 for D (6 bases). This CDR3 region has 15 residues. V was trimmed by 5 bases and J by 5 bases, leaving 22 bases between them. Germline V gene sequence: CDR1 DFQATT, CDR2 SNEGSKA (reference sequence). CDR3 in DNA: TGCAGTGCTTTCCCGTTAGGTCAGGGGAAACACGAGCAGTACTTC. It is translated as CSAFPLGQGKHEQYF.

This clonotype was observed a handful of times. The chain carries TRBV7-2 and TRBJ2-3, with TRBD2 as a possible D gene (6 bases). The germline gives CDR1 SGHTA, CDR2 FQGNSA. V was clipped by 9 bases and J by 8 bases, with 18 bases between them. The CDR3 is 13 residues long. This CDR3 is CARAGPGAVTQYF. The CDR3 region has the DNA TGTGCCAGGGCGGGGCCCGGGGCTGTTACGCAGTATTTT.

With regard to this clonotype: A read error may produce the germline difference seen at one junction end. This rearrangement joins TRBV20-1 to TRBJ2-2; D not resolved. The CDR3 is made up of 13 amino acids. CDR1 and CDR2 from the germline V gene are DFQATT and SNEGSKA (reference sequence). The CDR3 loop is CSAGDRATGELFF. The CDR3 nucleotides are TGCAGTGCTGGAGATCGGGCCACCGGGGAGCTGTTTTTT.

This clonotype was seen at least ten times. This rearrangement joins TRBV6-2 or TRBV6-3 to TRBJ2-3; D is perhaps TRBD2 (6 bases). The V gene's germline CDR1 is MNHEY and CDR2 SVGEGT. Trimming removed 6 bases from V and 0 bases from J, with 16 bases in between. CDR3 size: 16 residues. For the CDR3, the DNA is TGTGCCAGCAGATGGGGGAAAGCGGGTAGCACAGATACGCAGTATTTT. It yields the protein CASRWGKAGSTDTQYF.

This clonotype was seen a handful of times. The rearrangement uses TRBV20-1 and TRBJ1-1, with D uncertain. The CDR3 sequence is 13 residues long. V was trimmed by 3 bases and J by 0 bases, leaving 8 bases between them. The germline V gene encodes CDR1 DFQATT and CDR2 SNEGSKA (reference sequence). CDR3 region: CSASFNMNTEAFF. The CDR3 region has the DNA TGCAGTGCTAGTTTTAATATGAACACTGAAGCTTTCTTT.

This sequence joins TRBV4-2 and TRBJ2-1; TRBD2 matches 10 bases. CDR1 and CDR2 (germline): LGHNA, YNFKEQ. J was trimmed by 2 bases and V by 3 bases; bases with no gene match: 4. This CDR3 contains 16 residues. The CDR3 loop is CASSQFSGGAYNEQFF. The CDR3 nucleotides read TGTGCCAGCAGCCAGTTCAGCGGGGGGGCCTACAATGAGCAGTTCTTC.

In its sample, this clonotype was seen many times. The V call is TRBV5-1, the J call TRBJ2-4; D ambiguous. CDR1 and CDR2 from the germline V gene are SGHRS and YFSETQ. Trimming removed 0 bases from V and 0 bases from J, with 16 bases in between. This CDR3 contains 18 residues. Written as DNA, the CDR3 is TGCGCCAGCAGCTTGGAAACACGACGGATCATAGCCAAAAACATTCAGTACTTC. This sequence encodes CASSLETRRIIAKNIQYF.

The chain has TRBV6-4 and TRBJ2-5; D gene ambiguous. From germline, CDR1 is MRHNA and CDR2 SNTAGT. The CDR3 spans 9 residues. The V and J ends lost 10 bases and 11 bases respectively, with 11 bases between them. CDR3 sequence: CAIRQEQYF. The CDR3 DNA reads TGTGCCATCAGGCAGGAGCAGTACTTC.

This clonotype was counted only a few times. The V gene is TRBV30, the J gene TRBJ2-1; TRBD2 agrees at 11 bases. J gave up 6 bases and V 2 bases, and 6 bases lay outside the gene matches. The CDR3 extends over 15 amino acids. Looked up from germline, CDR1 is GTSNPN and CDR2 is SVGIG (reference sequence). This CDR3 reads CAWSFTSGGLNEQFF. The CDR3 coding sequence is TGTGCCTGGAGTTTTACTAGCGGGGGCCTCAATGAGCAGTTCTTC. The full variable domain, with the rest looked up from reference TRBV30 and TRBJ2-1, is SQTIHQWPATLVQPVGSPLSLECTVEGTSNPNLYWYRQAAGRGLQLLFYSVGIGQISSEVPQNLSASRPQDRQFILSSKKLLLSDSGFYLCAWSFTSGGLNEQFFGPGTRLTVL.

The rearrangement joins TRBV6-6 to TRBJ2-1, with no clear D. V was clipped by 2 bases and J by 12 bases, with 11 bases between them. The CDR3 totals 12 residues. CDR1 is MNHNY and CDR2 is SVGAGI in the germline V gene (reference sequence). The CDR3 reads CASSYLGMVQFF. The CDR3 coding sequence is TGTGCCAGCAGTTACCTAGGGATGGTGCAGTTCTTC.

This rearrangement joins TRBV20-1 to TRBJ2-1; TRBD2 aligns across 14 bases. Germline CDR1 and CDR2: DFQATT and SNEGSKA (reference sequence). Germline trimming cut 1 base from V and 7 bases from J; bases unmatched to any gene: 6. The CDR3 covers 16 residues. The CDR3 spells CSARVPTSGRGNEQFF. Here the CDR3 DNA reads TGCAGTGCTAGAGTCCCGACTAGCGGGAGGGGGAATGAGCAGTTCTTC.

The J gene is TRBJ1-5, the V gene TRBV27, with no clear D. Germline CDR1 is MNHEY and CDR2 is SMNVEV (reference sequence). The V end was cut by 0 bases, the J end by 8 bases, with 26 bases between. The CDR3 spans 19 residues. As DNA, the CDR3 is TGTGCCAGCAGTTTATCCGGACCTCAGACGCCAGTAGAGTTCAAGCCCCAGCATTTT. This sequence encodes CASSLSGPQTPVEFKPQHF.

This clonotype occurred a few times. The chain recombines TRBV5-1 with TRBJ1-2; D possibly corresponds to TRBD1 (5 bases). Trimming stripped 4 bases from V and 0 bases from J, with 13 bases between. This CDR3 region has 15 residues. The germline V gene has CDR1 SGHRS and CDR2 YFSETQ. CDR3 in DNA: TGCGCCAGCAGCGTGGGGCAAACACCTAACTATGGCTACACCTTC. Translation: CASSVGQTPNYGYTF.

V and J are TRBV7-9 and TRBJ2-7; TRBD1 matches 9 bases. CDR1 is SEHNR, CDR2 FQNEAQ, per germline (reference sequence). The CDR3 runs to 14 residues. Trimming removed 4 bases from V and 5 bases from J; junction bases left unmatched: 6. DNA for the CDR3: TGTGCCAGCAGCTCCGACAGGGGGAAGAACGAGCAGTACTTC. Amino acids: CASSSDRGKNEQYF. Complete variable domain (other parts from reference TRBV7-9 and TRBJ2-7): DTGVSQNPRHKITKRGQNVTFRCDPISEHNRLYWYRQTLGQGPEFLTYFQNEAQLEKSRLLSDRFSAERPKGSFSTLEIQRTEQGDSAMYLCASSSDRGKNEQYFGPGTRLTVT.

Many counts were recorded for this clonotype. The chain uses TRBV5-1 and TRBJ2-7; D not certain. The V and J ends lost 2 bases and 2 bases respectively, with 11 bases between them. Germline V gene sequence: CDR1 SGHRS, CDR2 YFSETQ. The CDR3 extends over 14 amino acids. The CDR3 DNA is TGCGCCAGCAGCTTAGCCGGGTCCACCTACGAGCAGTACTTC. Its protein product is CASSLAGSTYEQYF.

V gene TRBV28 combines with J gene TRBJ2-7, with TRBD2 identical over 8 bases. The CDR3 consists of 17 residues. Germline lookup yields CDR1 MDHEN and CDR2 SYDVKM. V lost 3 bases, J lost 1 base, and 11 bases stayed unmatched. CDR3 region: CASSLYTGGPSSYEQYF. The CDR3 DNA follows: TGTGCCAGCAGTTTGTATACGGGAGGGCCTTCTTCCTACGAGCAGTACTTC.

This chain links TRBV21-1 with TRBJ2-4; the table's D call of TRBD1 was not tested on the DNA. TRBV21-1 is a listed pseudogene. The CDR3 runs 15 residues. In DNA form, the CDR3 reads TGTGCCAGCAGCTTAGGACAGGGGGCGAAAAACATTCAGTACTTC. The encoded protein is CASSLGQGAKNIQYF.